This entry is about one T cell receptor beta chain. Antigen: not known. The data were obtained in a study of CD8 T cells in Susac syndrome. Study findings and constraints: The study's TCR sequencing and HLA analysis drew on a certain number of individuals. That number was acknowledged as relatively small.

The multiple sclerosis controls, all treatment-naive patients, had relapsing-remitting disease that was stable or active. The RNA input was about 0.5 to 1 ug, and it was reverse transcribed with random hexamers. One entry per CDR3 protein, called by TCRdb with MiXCR from the immunoSEQ multiplex PCR reads. Of around 180,000 distinct CDR3 sequences listed, 90% to 97% are singletons. The receptor's source is a human donor with multiple sclerosis. The sample taken for sequencing was CD4+ T cells from PBMCs.

This CDR3 is CASSDYRLGQETQYF. CDR3 sequence (DNA): TGTGCCAGCAGTGATTACAGACTAGGCCAAGAGACCCAGTACTTC. This chain uses TRBV25-1 with TRBJ2-5, with D possibly matching TRBD2 (6 bases). Trimming stripped 3 bases from V and 1 base from J, with 12 bases between. Germline loops: CDR1 MGHDK, CDR2 SYGVNS. The CDR3 has 15 residues.